A selection of T cell receptor beta chains follows, all from one sample in a study of blood T cell repertoires in COVID-19. Clones were read by immunoSEQ multiplex PCR, and TCRdb kept only the in-frame ones, dropping some. Of around 190,000 clones in the sample, about 86% were seen once. Sequencing was performed on peripheral blood. These receptor sequences come from a man between 65 and 79 years old with active or convalescent COVID-19. Both conserved end residues are part of each CDR3. The D gene is left open where the match is weak. Only part of the rows carry a size: once, few, many, or a class if the clone is expanded.

j_call | clone_size | d_call | v_call | cdr3_aa | cdr3_nt
TRBJ2-5 | - | TRBD2 | TRBV7-2 | CASSRASGRWGETQYF | TGTGCCAGCAGCCGGGCTAGCGGCCGTTGGGGAGAGACCCAGTACTTC
TRBJ2-1 | - | TRBD2 | TRBV28 | CASRLGGENEQFF | TGTGCCAGCAGACTGGGGGGGGAGAATGAGCAGTTCTTC
TRBJ2-6 | - | - | TRBV24-1 | CATSTTDSVRANVLTF | TGTGCCACCAGTACCACGGACAGCGTCCGGGCCAACGTCCTGACTTTC
TRBJ1-3 | - | - | TRBV30 | CAWTVKRGYSGNTIYF | TGTGCCTGGACAGTCAAAAGGGGTTACTCTGGAAACACCATATATTTT
TRBJ1-5 | - | - | TRBV3-1/TRBV3-2 | CASSQGGVGPQHF | TGTGCCAGCAGCCAAGGGGGCGTAGGGCCCCAGCATTTT
TRBJ2-7 | - | - | TRBV7-3 | CASSLEESYEQYF | TGTGCCAGCAGCTTAGAGGAATCCTACGAGCAGTACTTC
TRBJ2-3 | - | TRBD2 | TRBV9 | CASSIPTGTSGKATDTQYF | TGTGCCAGCAGCATCCCCACCGGGACTAGCGGAAAGGCGACAGATACGCAGTATTTT
TRBJ1-2 | - | TRBD1 | TRBV30 | CAWRGQGGRGYGYTF | TGTGCCTGGAGAGGACAGGGGGGTCGAGGCTATGGCTACACCTTC
TRBJ2-7 | - | - | TRBV18 | CASSRQKDNYEQYF | TGTGCCAGCTCACGACAGAAAGACAACTACGAGCAGTACTTC
TRBJ2-1 | - | TRBD2 | TRBV3-1/TRBV3-2 | CASSGLAGEVEQFF | TGTGCCAGCAGCGGACTAGCGGGAGAGGTAGAGCAGTTCTTC
TRBJ1-2 | - | TRBD1 | TRBV28 | CASSLQNRGHYGYTF | TGTGCCAGCAGTTTACAAAACAGGGGGCACTATGGCTACACCTTC
TRBJ1-5 | once | - | TRBV19 | CASRPQEAQPQHF | TGTGCCAGTAGACCCCAGGAGGCCCAGCCCCAGCATTTT
TRBJ1-1 | - | - | TRBV6-1 | CASSEGAVIEPNTEAFF | TGTGCCAGCAGTGAAGGGGCAGTCATCGAGCCGAACACTGAAGCTTTCTTT
TRBJ2-7 | - | TRBD1 | TRBV12-5 | CASGHRTGPYEQYF | TGTGCTAGTGGCCACCGGACAGGGCCCTACGAGCAGTACTTC
TRBJ2-4 | - | - | TRBV27 | CASSLSGVVGIQYF | TGTGCCAGCAGTTTATCAGGGGTGGTCGGCATTCAGTACTTC
TRBJ1-5 | - | TRBD1 | TRBV19 | CASSLRGGPNQPQHF | TGTGCCAGTAGTTTAAGAGGGGGCCCAAATCAGCCCCAGCATTTT
TRBJ2-7 | - | - | TRBV7-2 | CASSLEGPSYEQYF | TGTGCCAGCAGCCTAGAGGGGCCGTCCTACGAGCAGTACTTC
TRBJ1-1 | - | - | TRBV6-5 | CASSYSSNGPGAEAFF | TGTGCCAGCAGTTACTCGAGTAATGGGCCAGGGGCTGAAGCTTTCTTT
TRBJ1-4 | - | - | TRBV4-1 | CASSQEATNEKLFF | TGCGCCAGCAGCCAGGAGGCGACTAATGAAAAACTGTTTTTT
TRBJ2-3 | - | - | TRBV5-4 | CASSFGQRTDTQYF | TGTGCCAGCAGCTTCGGACAGCGCACAGATACGCAGTATTTT
TRBJ1-1 | - | - | TRBV2 | CASSVQGRGTEAFF | TGTGCCAGCAGTGTTCAAGGGAGAGGAACTGAAGCTTTCTTT
TRBJ2-7 | - | - | TRBV28 | CASTSPGSTYEQYF | TGTGCCAGCACCTCGCCCGGGTCGACCTACGAGCAGTACTTC
TRBJ1-2 | - | TRBD1 | TRBV7-9 | CASSLNPGQAKGGYTF | TGTGCCAGCAGCTTAAATCCTGGACAGGCGAAGGGCGGCTACACCTTC
TRBJ1-2 | few | - | TRBV7-2 | CASSFLQGHGYTF | TGTGCCAGCAGCTTCCTCCAGGGCCATGGCTACACCTTC
TRBJ2-7 | - | - | TRBV6-2/TRBV6-3 | CASSYSLRQVEQYF | TGTGCCAGCAGTTACTCCCTCCGACAGGTGGAGCAGTACTTC
TRBJ1-5 | few | TRBD1 | TRBV30 | CAWSWMGDRGGQPQHF | TGTGCCTGGAGCTGGATGGGTGACAGGGGAGGTCAGCCCCAGCATTTT
TRBJ2-6 | - | TRBD1 | TRBV7-2 | CASSSRQGAVSSGANVLTF | TGTGCCAGCAGCTCGAGACAGGGGGCGGTCAGCTCTGGGGCCAACGTCCTGACTTTC
TRBJ2-4 | - | - | TRBV2 | CASSATGLGAKNIQYF | TGTGCCAGCAGTGCGACAGGCCTAGGAGCCAAAAACATTCAGTACTTC
TRBJ2-3 | - | - | TRBV18 | CASSPSLAQGDTQYF | TGTGCCAGCTCACCTTCACTAGCGCAGGGGGATACGCAGTATTTT
TRBJ1-1 | - | - | TRBV2 | CASSKGTSEAFF | TGTGCCAGCAGTAAGGGGACTAGTGAAGCTTTCTTT
TRBJ2-1 | - | - | TRBV4-3 | CASSQLKGVSWDEQFF | TGCGCCAGCAGCCAGTTAAAAGGGGTTTCCTGGGATGAGCAGTTCTTC
TRBJ1-1 | - | - | TRBV9 | CASSVATPGSEAFF | TGTGCCAGCAGCGTAGCTACCCCGGGGTCTGAAGCTTTCTTT
TRBJ1-6 | many | - | TRBV27 | CASSLMAPYNSPLHF | TGTGCCAGCAGCCTGATGGCCCCCTATAATTCACCCCTCCACTTT
TRBJ1-2 | - | TRBD1 | TRBV6-5 | CASSQPAGTAHGYTF | TGTGCCAGCAGTCAACCAGCCGGGACAGCTCATGGCTACACCTTC
TRBJ1-1 | - | TRBD1 | TRBV6-5 | CASKLQGAGEAFF | TGTGCCAGCAAACTACAGGGGGCGGGTGAAGCTTTCTTT
TRBJ1-5 | - | - | TRBV27 | CASSLVRGNQPQHF | TGTGCCAGCAGTTTGGTAAGGGGGAATCAGCCCCAGCATTTT
TRBJ1-1 | - | - | TRBV10-2 | CAASKVGEIEAFF | TGCGCCGCCAGCAAAGTTGGGGAGATTGAAGCTTTCTTT
TRBJ1-4 | few | TRBD1 | TRBV6-1 | CASSDPRGESAKLFF | TGTGCCAGCAGTGACCCCAGGGGGGAGTCGGCTAAACTGTTTTTT
TRBJ2-7 | - | TRBD1 | TRBV27 | CASRDRGGEQYF | TGTGCCAGTCGGGACAGGGGTGGCGAGCAGTACTTC
TRBJ1-2 | - | TRBD1 | TRBV6-5 | CASRPSTGVLGGYTF | TGTGCCAGCAGACCGAGCACAGGGGTTTTGGGGGGCTACACCTTC
TRBJ1-1 | - | TRBD1 | TRBV5-1 | CASSPTGQGGTEAFF | TGCGCCAGCAGCCCAACGGGACAGGGTGGGACTGAAGCTTTCTTT
TRBJ1-2 | once | TRBD1 | TRBV2 | CASNRDRGGNYGYTF | TGTGCCAGCAACCGGGACAGGGGAGGTAACTATGGCTACACCTTC
TRBJ1-1 | many | - | TRBV11-2 | CASSQMRLNTEAFF | TGTGCCAGCAGCCAAATGCGGCTGAACACTGAAGCTTTCTTT
TRBJ2-5 | many | - | TRBV16 | CASSQIGSSSKETQYF | TGTGCCAGCAGCCAAATCGGGTCGTCCTCAAAAGAGACCCAGTACTTC
TRBJ1-4 | - | - | TRBV4-3 | CASSQTVARQSNEKLFF | TGCGCCAGCAGCCAGACCGTTGCCCGACAGTCTAATGAAAAACTGTTTTTT
TRBJ2-2 | - | TRBD1 | TRBV7-9 | CASRHAQGTGELFF | TGTGCCAGCAGACATGCACAGGGGACCGGGGAGCTGTTTTTT
TRBJ1-6 | - | - | TRBV2 | CASSDRSQGNNSPLHF | TGTGCCAGCAGTGATAGGTCGCAGGGCAATAATTCACCCCTCCACTTT
TRBJ1-5 | - | - | TRBV12-3/TRBV12-4 | CASSLKPSKPQHF | TGTGCCAGCAGTTTGAAGCCCTCCAAGCCCCAGCATTTT
TRBJ2-1 | - | TRBD2 | TRBV4-2 | CASSLYSGGVTNEQFF | TGTGCCAGCAGCCTTTATAGCGGGGGGGTTACGAATGAGCAGTTCTTC
TRBJ1-4 | - | - | TRBV28 | CASSLGGALGEEKLFF | TGTGCCAGCAGTTTGGGTGGAGCCCTTGGTGAGGAAAAACTGTTTTTT
TRBJ2-7 | - | - | TRBV29-1 | CSVPRTGSSYEQYF | TGCAGCGTACCTCGGACGGGGAGCTCCTACGAGCAGTACTTC
TRBJ1-6 | - | TRBD1 | TRBV4-3 | CASSIERQGPRNNSPLHF | TGCGCCAGCAGCATTGAGAGACAGGGCCCAAGGAATAATTCACCCCTCCACTTT
TRBJ1-1 | - | TRBD1 | TRBV5-1 | CASSLSGTGNTEAFF | TGCGCCAGCAGCTTGTCCGGGACAGGGAACACTGAAGCTTTCTTT
TRBJ1-1 | - | TRBD1 | TRBV11-2 | CASSLRQGLASTEAFF | TGTGCCAGCAGCTTAAGACAGGGGTTGGCCAGCACTGAAGCTTTCTTT
TRBJ2-7 | once | - | TRBV5-4 | CASSLVGGPREQYF | TGTGCCAGCAGCTTAGTGGGGGGACCCAGGGAGCAGTACTTC
TRBJ2-6 | few | TRBD1 | TRBV5-5 | CASSRPGTGTGANVLTF | TGTGCCAGCAGCCGTCCCGGGACAGGGACTGGGGCCAACGTCCTGACTTTC
TRBJ1-2 | - | - | TRBV6-6 | CASSYQGTNYGYTF | TGTGCCAGCAGTTACCAGGGAACTAACTATGGCTACACCTTC
TRBJ1-6 | - | TRBD1 | TRBV7-2 | CASSYRTGAYNSPLHF | TGTGCCAGCAGCTACCGGACAGGGGCTTATAATTCACCCCTCCACTTT
TRBJ2-7 | - | TRBD1 | TRBV27 | CASSFRRDRGYEQYF | TGTGCCAGCAGTTTCCGACGGGACAGGGGTTACGAGCAGTACTTC
TRBJ1-6 | - | - | TRBV18 | CASSASSYNSPLHF | TGTGCCAGCTCAGCTAGCTCCTATAATTCACCCCTCCACTTT